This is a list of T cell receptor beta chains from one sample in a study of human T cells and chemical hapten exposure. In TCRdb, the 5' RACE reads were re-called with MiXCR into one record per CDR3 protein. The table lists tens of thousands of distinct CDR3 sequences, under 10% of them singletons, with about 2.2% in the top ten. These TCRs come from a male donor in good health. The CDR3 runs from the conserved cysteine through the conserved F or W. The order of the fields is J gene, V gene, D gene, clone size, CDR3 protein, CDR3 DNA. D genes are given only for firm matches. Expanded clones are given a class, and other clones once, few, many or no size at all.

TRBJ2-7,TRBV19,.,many,CASSPAWNYEQYF,TGTGCCAGTAGCCCAGCGTGGAACTACGAGCAGTACTTC
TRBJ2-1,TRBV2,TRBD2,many,CASSEALGGLAENEQFF,TGTGCCAGCAGTGAAGCGCTAGGGGGACTAGCGGAAAATGAGCAGTTCTTC
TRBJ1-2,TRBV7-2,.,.,CASSLATENYGYTF,TGTGCCAGCAGCTTAGCGACGGAGAACTATGGCTACACCTTC
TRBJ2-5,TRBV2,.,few,CASSPGVYQETQYF,TGTGCCAGCAGTCCGGGGGTGTACCAAGAGACCCAGTACTTC
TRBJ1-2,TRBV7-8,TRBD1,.,CASSPGQGGYGYTF,TGTGCCAGCAGCCCAGGACAGGGGGGTTATGGCTACACCTTC
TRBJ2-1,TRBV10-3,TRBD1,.,CAISERGTGGGNEQFF,TGTGCCATCAGTGAGAGGGGGACAGGAGGGGGGAACGAGCAGTTCTTC
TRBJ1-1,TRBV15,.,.,CATSRDRRALEAFF,TGTGCCACCAGCAGAGATCGCAGGGCCCTTGAAGCTTTCTTT
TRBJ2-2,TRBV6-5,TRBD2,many,CASNPLTVRGRGWTGELFF,TGTGCCAGCAACCCCCTTACGGTGCGCGGGAGGGGGTGGACCGGGGAGCTGTTTTTT
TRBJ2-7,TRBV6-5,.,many,CASSKRTVAYEQYF,TGTGCCAGCAGTAAACGGACTGTCGCTTACGAGCAGTACTTC
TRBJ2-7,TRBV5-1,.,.,CASTLNDGGRFYEQYF,TGCGCCAGCACCTTAAATGATGGGGGACGTTTCTACGAGCAGTACTTC
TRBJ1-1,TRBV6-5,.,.,CASSSNRAPEAFF,TGTGCCAGCAGCTCCAACAGGGCTCCTGAAGCTTTCTTT
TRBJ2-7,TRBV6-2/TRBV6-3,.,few,CASSFHFRSYEQYF,TGTGCCAGCAGTTTTCATTTTCGCTCCTACGAGCAGTACTTC
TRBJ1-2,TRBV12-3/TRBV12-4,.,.,CASSLAPGNYGYTF,TGTGCCAGCAGTTTAGCCCCGGGCAACTATGGCTACACCTTC
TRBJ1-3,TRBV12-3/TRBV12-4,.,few,CASTPGAGSRNTIYF,TGTGCCAGCACCCCGGGGGCAGGGTCTAGAAACACCATATATTTT
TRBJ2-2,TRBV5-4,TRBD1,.,CASSWRQGPGELFF,TGTGCCAGCAGCTGGAGACAGGGCCCCGGGGAGCTGTTTTTT
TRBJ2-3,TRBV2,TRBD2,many,CASSMAGGGTDTQYF,TGTGCCAGCAGTATGGCGGGGGGAGGCACAGATACGCAGTATTTT
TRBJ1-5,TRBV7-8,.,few,CASSLDPLSNQPQHF,TGTGCCAGCAGCTTAGACCCGTTAAGCAATCAGCCCCAGCATTTT
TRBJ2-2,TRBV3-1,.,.,CASSHRKDRLANTGELFF,TGTGCCAGCAGCCACCGAAAGGATCGACTCGCGAACACCGGGGAGCTGTTTTTT
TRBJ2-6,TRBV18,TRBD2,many,CASSPPGLARSGANVLTF,TGTGCCAGCTCACCTCCGGGACTAGCTCGCTCTGGGGCCAACGTCCTGACTTTC
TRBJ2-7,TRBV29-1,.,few,CSVAPRGTYEQYF,TGCAGCGTCGCCCCCAGAGGTACCTACGAGCAGTACTTC
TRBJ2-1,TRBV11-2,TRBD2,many,CASSPGGAGSLYEQFF,TGTGCCAGCAGCCCCGGGGGAGCGGGGAGCCTCTATGAGCAGTTCTTC
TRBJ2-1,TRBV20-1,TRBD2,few,CSARSFGAGGLDEQFF,TGCAGTGCTAGGAGCTTCGGCGCGGGAGGGTTGGATGAGCAGTTCTTC
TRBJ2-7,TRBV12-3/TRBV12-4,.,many,CASSPSQVYEQYF,TGTGCCAGCAGCCCTTCACAGGTCTACGAGCAGTACTTC
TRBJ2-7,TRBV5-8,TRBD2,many,CASSSGTSGEACF,TGTGCCAGCAGCTCGGGGACTAGCGGGGAAGCGTGCTTC